This T cell receptor (beta chain) is drawn from a study of T-cell memory formation after mild COVID-19. General study points: Day 15 to 85 contractors were CD4/CD8 balanced; later expanders leaned CD4+.

The sample holds a few counts of this clonotype. The antigen is not known. The germline V gene has CDR1 GTSNPN and CDR2 SVGIG (reference sequence). Trimming took 5 bases from V and 6 from J; bases not matched to a gene: 8. The CDR3 contains 14 residues. Constant-segment-primed 5'RACE gave TCR alpha and TCR beta cDNA libraries with sample barcodes and UMIs. TCRdb independently ran MiXCR on the 5' RACE reads; one entry per CDR3 protein. This sample has around 450,000 distinct CDR3 sequences; 20% to 25% occur once, and the top ten carry around 8.1%. This clonotype was obtained from an adult woman who had mild COVID-19 (a few samples of this study predate the infection). Cell type and time point are not known. The V gene is TRBV30, the J gene TRBJ2-5; TRBD2 matches at 11 bases. Sequenced input: PBMCs or a T cell subset sorted from them (not recorded which). The CDR3 here is CAWGSGGAIKTQYF. In DNA form, the CDR3 reads TGTGCCTGGGGTAGCGGGGGGGCCATAAAGACCCAGTACTTC.